This TCR beta chain stems from a study of early T cells in non-severe SARS-CoV-2 infection. Individual cDNA molecules carried attached unique molecular identifiers. One entry per CDR3 protein, called by TCRdb with MiXCR from the 5' RACE reads. This sample has approximately 73,000 distinct CDR3 sequences, with roughly 13% found just once. Germline V lookup: CDR1 SGHDT, CDR2 YYEEEE. The CDR3 covers 18 residues. V lost 2 bases, J lost 0 bases, and 18 bases lay in between. This clonotype showed up just a few times. The receptor was derived from an adult who was a healthcare worker with PCR-confirmed SARS-CoV-2 infection or an uninfected control (not recorded which). The sample taken for sequencing was whole blood. The rearrangement joins TRBV5-6 to TRBJ2-1, with D perhaps matching TRBD1 (5 bases). In DNA, the CDR3 is TGTGCCAGCAGCTTAATAAATGGTGCACAGGCCTCCTACAATGAGCAGTTCTTC. It yields the protein CASSLINGAQASYNEQFF. Based on the CDR3 plus reference TRBV5-6 and TRBJ2-1, the full variable domain is DAGVTQSPTHLIKTRGQQVTLRCSPKSGHDTVSWYQQALGQGPQFIFQYYEEEERQRGNFPDRFSGHQFPNYSSELNVNALLLGDSALYLCASSLINGAQASYNEQFFGPGTRLTVL.